Below, one T cell receptor (beta chain) is given with its context. V was clipped by 4 bases and J by 2 bases, with 12 bases between them. CDR3 length: 14 amino acids. From germline, CDR1 is MNHEY and CDR2 SMNVEV (reference sequence). TCRdb keeps only in-frame clones here, not all; method: immunoSEQ multiplex PCR. The data hold about 180,000 clones, with around 85% observed a single time. This specimen comes from a study of blood T cell repertoires in COVID-19. The sample was PBMCs or T cells enriched from blood (not recorded which). The source is a man aged 35 to 55 who had recovered from COVID-19. The V and J genes are TRBV27 and TRBJ2-7; tentative D call: TRBD1 (5 bases). In nucleotides, the CDR3 is TGTGCCAGCAGTTACTTACCGACAGCCTACGAGCAGTACTTC. Its protein is CASSYLPTAYEQYF.